A selection of T cell receptor beta chains follows, all from one sample in a study of blood T cell repertoires in COVID-19. Profiling relied on immunoSEQ multiplex PCR, and the TCRdb table lists in-frame clones only, not all of them. This table holds about 66,000 clones, roughly 84% found once. What was sequenced was peripheral blood. Receptors originate from a man between 45 and 60 years old with active COVID-19. CDR3s include the opening cysteine and the closing phenylalanine or tryptophan. The D gene is left open where the match is weak.

D	V	J	CDR3	DNA
TRBD2	TRBV3-1/TRBV3-2	TRBJ2-1	CASSLGLAGWGEQFF	TGTGCCAGCAGCCTAGGACTAGCGGGATGGGGTGAGCAGTTCTTC
NA	TRBV7-9	TRBJ2-5	CASSPQGLVETQYF	TGTGCCAGCAGCCCCCAGGGATTAGTCGAGACCCAGTACTTC
TRBD1	TRBV27	TRBJ2-4	CASSLSYRGNIQYF	TGTGCCAGCAGTCTATCCTACAGGGGAAACATTCAGTACTTC
NA	TRBV5-4	TRBJ2-2	CASSLGSANTGELFF	TGTGCCAGCAGCTTGGGTAGCGCGAACACCGGGGAGCTGTTTTTT
TRBD2	TRBV12-3/TRBV12-4	TRBJ2-1	CASSPGLGGEQFF	TGTGCCAGCAGTCCGGGACTAGGGGGTGAGCAGTTCTTC
TRBD2	TRBV29-1	TRBJ2-3	CSVEDRAGVIDTQYF	TGCAGCGTTGAAGATCGGGCGGGGGTAATAGATACGCAGTATTTT
TRBD1	TRBV4-2	TRBJ1-2	CASSQDGQGMYGYTF	TGTGCCAGCAGCCAAGATGGACAGGGAATGTATGGCTACACCTTC
TRBD2	TRBV3-1/TRBV3-2	TRBJ2-1	CASSHRGRGGNNEQFF	TGTGCCAGCAGCCATCGTGGGCGGGGGGGCAACAATGAGCAGTTCTTC
TRBD1	TRBV7-9	TRBJ2-7	CAGARDRVPYEQYF	TGTGCCGGGGCCAGGGACAGGGTGCCGTACGAGCAGTACTTC
TRBD2	TRBV3-1/TRBV3-2	TRBJ2-1	CASSQGQLAGSPAHNEQFF	TGTGCCAGCAGCCAAGGACAACTAGCGGGGTCCCCCGCTCACAATGAGCAGTTCTTC